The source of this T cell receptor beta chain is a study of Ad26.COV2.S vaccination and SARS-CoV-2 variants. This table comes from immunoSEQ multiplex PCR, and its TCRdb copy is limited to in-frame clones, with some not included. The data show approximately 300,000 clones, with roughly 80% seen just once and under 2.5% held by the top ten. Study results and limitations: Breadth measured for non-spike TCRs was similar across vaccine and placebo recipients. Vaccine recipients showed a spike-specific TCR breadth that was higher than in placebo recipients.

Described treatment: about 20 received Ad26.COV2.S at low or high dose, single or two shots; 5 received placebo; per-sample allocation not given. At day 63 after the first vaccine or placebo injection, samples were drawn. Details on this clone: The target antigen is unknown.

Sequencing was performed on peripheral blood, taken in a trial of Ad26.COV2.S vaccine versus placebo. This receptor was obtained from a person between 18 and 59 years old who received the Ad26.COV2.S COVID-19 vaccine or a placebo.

For the CDR3, the DNA is TGTGCCAGCAGCCATAAAGACAGGGGGCACTATGGCTACACCTTC. This encodes CASSHKDRGHYGYTF. This chain uses TRBV3-1 (or the pseudogene TRBV3-2) with TRBJ1-2; 10 bases match TRBD1. CDR3 length: 15 amino acids. The ends lost 3 bases at V and 3 bases at J; junction bases unmatched: 4. Germline CDR1 and CDR2: LGHDT and YNNKEL (reference sequence).